The following is a TCR beta chain sequence with its context. The data were taken from a study of blood T cell repertoires in COVID-19. The study recruited people aged roughly 18 to 100 years across some 23 US areas. Per the study methods: Amplifying reference gene primers gave estimates of nucleated cell counts. Produced via immunoSEQ multiplex PCR; TCRdb's table is partial and in-frame only. V and J calls and clone size are as listed in that table; D and trimming were resolved from the DNA. This sample has about 400,000 clones; just under 90% occur once, and the top ten carry 1.5% to 2%. This CDR3 is 18 amino acids long. Germline-derived CDR1 and CDR2 are SNHLY and FYNNEI. Trimming removed 5 bases from V and 0 bases from J; junction bases left unmatched: 13.

The gene calls are TRBV2 and TRBJ1-3; 7 bases match TRBD1. The sequenced material came from PBMCs or T cells enriched from blood (not recorded which). The source is a woman in her twenties or thirties who had recovered from COVID-19. CDR3 in DNA: TGTGCCAGCAGTAGAACCTGGACAGGCGCGACCTCTGGAAACACCATATATTTT. Translated, it gives CASSRTWTGATSGNTIYF. The full variable domain, rest sourced from reference TRBV2 and TRBJ1-3, is EPEVTQTPSHQVTQMGQEVILRCVPISNHLYFYWYRQILGQKVEFLVSFYNNEISEKSEIFDDQFSVERPDGSNFTLKIRSTKLEDSAMYFCASSRTWTGATSGNTIYFGEGSWLTVV.